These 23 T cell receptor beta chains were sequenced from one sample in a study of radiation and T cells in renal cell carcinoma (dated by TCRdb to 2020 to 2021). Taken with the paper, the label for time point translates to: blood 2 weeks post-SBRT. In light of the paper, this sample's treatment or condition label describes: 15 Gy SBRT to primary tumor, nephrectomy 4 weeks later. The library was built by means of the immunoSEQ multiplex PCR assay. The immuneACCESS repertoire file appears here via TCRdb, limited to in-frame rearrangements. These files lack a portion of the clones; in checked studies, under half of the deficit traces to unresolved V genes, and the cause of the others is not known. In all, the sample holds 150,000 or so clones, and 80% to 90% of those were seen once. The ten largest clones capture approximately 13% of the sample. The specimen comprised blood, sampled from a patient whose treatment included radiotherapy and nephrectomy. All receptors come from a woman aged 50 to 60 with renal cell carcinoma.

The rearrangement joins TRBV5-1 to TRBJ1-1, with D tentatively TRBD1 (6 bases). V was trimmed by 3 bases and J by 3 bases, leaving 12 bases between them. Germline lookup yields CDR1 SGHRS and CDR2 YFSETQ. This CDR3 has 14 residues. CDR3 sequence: CASSSQGTHTEAFF. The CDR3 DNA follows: TGCGCCAGCAGCTCGCAGGGGACTCACACTGAAGCTTTCTTT.

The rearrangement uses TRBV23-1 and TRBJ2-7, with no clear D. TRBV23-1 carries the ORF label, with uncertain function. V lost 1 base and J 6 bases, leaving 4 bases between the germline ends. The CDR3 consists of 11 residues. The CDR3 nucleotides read TGCGCCAGCAGTCAATGGGGCGAGCAGTACTTC. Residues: CASSQWGEQYF.

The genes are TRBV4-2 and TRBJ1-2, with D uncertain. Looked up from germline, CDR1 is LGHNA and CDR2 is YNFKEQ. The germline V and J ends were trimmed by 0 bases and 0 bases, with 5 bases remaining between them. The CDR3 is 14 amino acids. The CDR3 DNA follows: TGTGCCAGCAGCCAAGATGACGCTAACTATGGCTACACCTTC. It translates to CASSQDDANYGYTF.

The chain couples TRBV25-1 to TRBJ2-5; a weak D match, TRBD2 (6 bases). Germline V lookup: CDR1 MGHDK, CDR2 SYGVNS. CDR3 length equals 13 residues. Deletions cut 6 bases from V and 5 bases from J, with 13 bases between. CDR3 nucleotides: TGTGCCAGCAGGGGCGGGGTAGGGGAGACCCAGTACTTC. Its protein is CASRGGVGETQYF.

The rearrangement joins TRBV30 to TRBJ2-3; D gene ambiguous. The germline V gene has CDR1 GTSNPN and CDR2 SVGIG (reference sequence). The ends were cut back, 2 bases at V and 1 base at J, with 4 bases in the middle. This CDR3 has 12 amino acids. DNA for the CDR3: TGTGCCTGGAGTCCCCGCACAGATACGCAGTATTTT. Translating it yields CAWSPRTDTQYF.

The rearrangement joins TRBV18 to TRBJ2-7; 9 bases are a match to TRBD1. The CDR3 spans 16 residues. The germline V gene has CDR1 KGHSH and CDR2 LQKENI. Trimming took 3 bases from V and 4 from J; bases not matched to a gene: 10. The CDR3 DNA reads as TGTGCCAGCTCACCGACCCTCAGGACAGGGGATTACGAGCAGTACTTC. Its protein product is CASSPTLRTGDYEQYF.

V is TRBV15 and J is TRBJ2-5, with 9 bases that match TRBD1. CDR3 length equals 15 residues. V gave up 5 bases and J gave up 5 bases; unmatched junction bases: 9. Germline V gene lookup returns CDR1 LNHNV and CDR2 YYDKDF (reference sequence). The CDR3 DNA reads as TGTGCCACCAGCCTCCGGACAGGGGCGATGGAGACCCAGTACTTC. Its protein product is CATSLRTGAMETQYF.

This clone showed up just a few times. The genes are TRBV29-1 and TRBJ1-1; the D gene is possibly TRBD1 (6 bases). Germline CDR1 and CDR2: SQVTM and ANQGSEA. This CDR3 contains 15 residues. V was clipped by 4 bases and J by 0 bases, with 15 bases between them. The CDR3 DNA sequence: TGCAGCGTTGGACGTACAGGGTATTTGAACACTGAAGCTTTCTTT. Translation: CSVGRTGYLNTEAFF.

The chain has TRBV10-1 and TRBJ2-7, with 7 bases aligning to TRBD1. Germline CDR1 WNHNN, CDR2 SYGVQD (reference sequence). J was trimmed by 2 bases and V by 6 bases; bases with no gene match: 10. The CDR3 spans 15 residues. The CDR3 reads CASSAIWTGTYEQYF. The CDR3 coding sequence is TGCGCCAGCAGCGCAATTTGGACAGGCACCTACGAGCAGTACTTC.

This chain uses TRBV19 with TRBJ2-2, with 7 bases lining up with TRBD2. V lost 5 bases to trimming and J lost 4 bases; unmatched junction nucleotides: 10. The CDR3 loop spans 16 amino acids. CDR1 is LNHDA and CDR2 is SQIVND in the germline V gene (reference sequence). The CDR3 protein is CASSSRWGGTTGELFF. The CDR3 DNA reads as TGTGCCAGTAGTTCCCGCTGGGGGGGTACCACCGGGGAGCTGTTTTTT.

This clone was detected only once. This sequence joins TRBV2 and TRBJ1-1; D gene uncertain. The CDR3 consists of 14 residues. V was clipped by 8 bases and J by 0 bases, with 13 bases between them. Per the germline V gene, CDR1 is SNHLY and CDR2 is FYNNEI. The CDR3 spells CASEEYSMNTEAFF. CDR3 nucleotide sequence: TGTGCCAGCGAAGAATACAGCATGAACACTGAAGCTTTCTTT.

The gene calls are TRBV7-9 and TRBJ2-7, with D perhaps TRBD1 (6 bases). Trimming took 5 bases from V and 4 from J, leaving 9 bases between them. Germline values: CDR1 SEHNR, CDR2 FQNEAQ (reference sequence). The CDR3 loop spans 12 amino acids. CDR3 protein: CASSPTGYEQYF. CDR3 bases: TGTGCCAGCAGCCCGACAGGATACGAGCAGTACTTC.

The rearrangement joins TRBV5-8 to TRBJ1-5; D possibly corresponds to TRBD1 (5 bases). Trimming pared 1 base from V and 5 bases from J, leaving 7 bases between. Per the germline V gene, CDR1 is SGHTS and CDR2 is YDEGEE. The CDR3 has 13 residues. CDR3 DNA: TGTGCCAGCAGCTTGACCAGGGATCAGCCCCAGCATTTT. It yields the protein CASSLTRDQPQHF. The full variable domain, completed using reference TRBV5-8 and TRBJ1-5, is EAGVTQSPTHLIKTRGQQATLRCSPISGHTSVYWYQQALGLGLQFLLWYDEGEERNRGNFPPRFSGRQFPNYSSELNVNALELEDSALYLCASSLTRDQPQHFGDGTRLSIL.

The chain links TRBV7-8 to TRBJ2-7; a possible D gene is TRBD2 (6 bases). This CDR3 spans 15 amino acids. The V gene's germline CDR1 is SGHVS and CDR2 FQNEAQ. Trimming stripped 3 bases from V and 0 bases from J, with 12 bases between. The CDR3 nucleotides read TGTGCCAGCAGCTTTGGAGGGGATAGCTCCTACGAGCAGTACTTC. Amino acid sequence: CASSFGGDSSYEQYF.

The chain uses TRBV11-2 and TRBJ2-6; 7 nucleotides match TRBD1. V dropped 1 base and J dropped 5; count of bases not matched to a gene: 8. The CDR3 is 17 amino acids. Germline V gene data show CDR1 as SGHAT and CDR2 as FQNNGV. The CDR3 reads CASSLGQGPGRANVLTF. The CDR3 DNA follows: TGTGCCAGCAGCTTAGGACAGGGCCCTGGGAGGGCCAACGTCCTGACTTTC. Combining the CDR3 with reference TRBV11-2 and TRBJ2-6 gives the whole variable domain EAGVAQSPRYKIIEKRQSVAFWCNPISGHATLYWYQQILGQGPKLLIQFQNNGVVDDSQLPKDRFSAERLKGVDSTLKIQPAKLEDSAVYLCASSLGQGPGRANVLTFGAGSRLTVL.

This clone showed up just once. The chain's CDR3 is CASSLVVRLAGGETQYF. Written as DNA, the CDR3 is TGTGCCAGCAGCTTAGTGGTGCGACTAGCGGGGGGAGAGACCCAGTACTTC. J is TRBJ2-5 and V is TRBV7-8; TRBD2 aligns across 13 bases. The CDR3 consists of 17 residues. CDR1 is SGHVS and CDR2 is FQNEAQ in the germline V gene. V lost 1 base, J lost 4 bases, and 6 bases stayed unmatched.

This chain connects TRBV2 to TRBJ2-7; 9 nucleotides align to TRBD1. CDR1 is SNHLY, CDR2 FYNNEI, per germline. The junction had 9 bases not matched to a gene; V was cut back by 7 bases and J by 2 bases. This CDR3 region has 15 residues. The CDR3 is CASKRDRELTYEQYF. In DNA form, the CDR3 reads TGTGCCAGCAAAAGGGACAGGGAGCTAACCTACGAGCAGTACTTC.

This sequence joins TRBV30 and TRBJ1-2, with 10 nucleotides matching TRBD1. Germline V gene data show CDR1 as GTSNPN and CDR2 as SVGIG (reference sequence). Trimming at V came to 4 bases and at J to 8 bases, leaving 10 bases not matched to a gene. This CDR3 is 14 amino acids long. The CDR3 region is CAWMGTGAREGYTF. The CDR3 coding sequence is TGTGCCTGGATGGGGACAGGGGCGAGAGAGGGCTACACCTTC. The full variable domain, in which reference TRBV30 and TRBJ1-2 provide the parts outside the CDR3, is SQTIHQWPATLVQPVGSPLSLECTVEGTSNPNLYWYRQAAGRGLQLLFYSVGIGQISSEVPQNLSASRPQDRQFILSSKKLLLSDSGFYLCAWMGTGAREGYTFGSGTRLTVV.

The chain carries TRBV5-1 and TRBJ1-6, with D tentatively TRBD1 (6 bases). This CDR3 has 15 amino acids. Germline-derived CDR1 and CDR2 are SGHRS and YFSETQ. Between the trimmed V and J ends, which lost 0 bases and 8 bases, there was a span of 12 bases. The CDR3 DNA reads TGCGCCAGCAGCTTGGATGGGGGGCGTGATTCACCCCTCCACTTT. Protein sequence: CASSLDGGRDSPLHF.

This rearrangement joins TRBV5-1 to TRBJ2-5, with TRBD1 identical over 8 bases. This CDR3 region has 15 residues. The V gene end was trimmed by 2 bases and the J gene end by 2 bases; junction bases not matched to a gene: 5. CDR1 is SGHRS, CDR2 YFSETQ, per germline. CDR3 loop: CASSFPGTGQETQYF. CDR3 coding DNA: TGCGCCAGCAGCTTTCCCGGGACAGGTCAAGAGACCCAGTACTTC.

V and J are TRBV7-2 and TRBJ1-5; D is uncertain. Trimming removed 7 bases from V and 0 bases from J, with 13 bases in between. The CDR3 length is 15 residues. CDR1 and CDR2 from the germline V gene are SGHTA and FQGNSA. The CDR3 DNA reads TGTGCCAGCAACGAGAGCCCTTATAGCAATCAGCCCCAGCATTTT. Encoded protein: CASNESPYSNQPQHF.

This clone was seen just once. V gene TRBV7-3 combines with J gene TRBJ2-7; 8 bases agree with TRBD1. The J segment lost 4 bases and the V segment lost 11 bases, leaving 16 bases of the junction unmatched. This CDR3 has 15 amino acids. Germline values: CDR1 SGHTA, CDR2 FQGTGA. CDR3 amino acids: CAGVRTGLNVYEQYF. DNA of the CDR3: TGTGCCGGGGTTCGGACAGGGTTAAATGTGTACGAGCAGTACTTC.

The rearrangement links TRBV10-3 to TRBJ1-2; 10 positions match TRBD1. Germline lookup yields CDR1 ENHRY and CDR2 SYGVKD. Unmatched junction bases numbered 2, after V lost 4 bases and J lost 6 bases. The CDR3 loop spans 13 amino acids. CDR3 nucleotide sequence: TGTGCCATCAGTGCCGGACAGGGGGATGGCTACACCTTC. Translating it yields CAISAGQGDGYTF.